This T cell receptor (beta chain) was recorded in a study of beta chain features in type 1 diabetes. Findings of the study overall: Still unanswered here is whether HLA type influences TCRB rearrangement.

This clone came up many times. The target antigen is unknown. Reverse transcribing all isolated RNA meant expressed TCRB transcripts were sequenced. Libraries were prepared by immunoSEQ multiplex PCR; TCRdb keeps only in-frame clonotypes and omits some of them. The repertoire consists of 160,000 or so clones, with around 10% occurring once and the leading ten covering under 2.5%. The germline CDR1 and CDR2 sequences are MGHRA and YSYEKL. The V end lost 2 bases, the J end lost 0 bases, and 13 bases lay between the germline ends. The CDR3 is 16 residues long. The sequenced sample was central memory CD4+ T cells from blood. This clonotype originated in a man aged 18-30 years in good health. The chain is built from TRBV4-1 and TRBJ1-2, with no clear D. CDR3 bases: TGCGCCAGCAGCCAACCCCTCCGGCAGGCTAACTATGGCTACACCTTC. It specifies CASSQPLRQANYGYTF.